This T cell receptor beta chain was captured in a study of OX40 agonist ivuxolimab in advanced cancers. Study overall: Every 2 weeks, patients received ivuxolimab intravenously, dosed at 0.01 to 10 mg/kg. Males comprised 82.7% of the group, whose mean age was approximately 60 years (range about 20 to 85). Study outcomes and limitations: In CD8+ T cells, expanded clones were on average more numerous than in CD4+. A proportion of nonresponders additionally exhibited low normalized T-cell clonal expansion.

The table lists this clone with a count of one. What it binds is unknown. V lost 3 bases and J 3 bases, leaving 12 bases between the germline ends. This CDR3 has 15 residues. CDR1 is MDHEN, CDR2 SYDVKM, per germline. Method: immunoSEQ multiplex PCR; TCRdb's copy keeps in-frame clones and lacks some. The sample shows tens of thousands of clones, less than 90% of them seen only once. The sequence derives from an adult with an advanced solid tumor such as melanoma, head and neck, liver or kidney cancer. The V call is TRBV28, the J call TRBJ1-5; D unclear. The material was CD4+ or CD8+ T cells sorted from blood, obtained in a trial of the OX40 agonist ivuxolimab. The CDR3 protein is CASSLVQVLNQPQHF. In DNA, the CDR3 is TGTGCCAGCAGTTTGGTCCAGGTCCTCAATCAGCCCCAGCATTTT.